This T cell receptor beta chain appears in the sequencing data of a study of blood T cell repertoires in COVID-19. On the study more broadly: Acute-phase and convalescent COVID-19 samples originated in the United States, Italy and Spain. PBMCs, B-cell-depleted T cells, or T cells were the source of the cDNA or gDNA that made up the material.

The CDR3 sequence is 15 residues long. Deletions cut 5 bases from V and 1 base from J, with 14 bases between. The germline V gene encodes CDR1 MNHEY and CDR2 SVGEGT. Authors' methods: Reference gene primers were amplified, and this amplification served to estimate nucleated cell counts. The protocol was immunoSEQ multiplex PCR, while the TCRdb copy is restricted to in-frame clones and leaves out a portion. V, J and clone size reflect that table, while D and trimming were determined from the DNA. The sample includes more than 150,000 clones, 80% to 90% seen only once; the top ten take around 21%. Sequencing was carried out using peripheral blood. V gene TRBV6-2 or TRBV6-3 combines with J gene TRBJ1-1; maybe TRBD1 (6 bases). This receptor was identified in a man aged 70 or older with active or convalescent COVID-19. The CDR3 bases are TGTGCCAGCAGTCAACAGGGATTAGGGAACACTGAAGCTTTCTTT. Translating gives CASSQQGLGNTEAFF.